Below, 8 T cell receptor beta chains from the same sample are listed, as sequenced in a study of T cell repertoires in cytomegalovirus infection. In TCRdb, the reads were re-called with MiXCR into one record per CDR3 protein. The sample records 250,000 or so distinct CDR3 sequences, approximately 9.2% being singletons. Material for sequencing was PBMCs. The receptors originated from a human donor in good health (CMV status not recorded). Some clones in this sample may be carry-over from other donors' samples.

This clonotype has just a few counts. This rearrangement joins TRBV15 to TRBJ2-1, with TRBD1 matching over 10 bases. The CDR3 loop spans 14 amino acids. V trimming: 3 bases; J trimming: 8 bases; junction bases outside the gene matches: 4. Germline CDR1 LNHNV, CDR2 YYDKDF (reference sequence). In DNA, the CDR3 is TGTGCCACCAGCAGGGACAGGGGGTTATATGAGCAGTTCTTC. Protein: CATSRDRGLYEQFF.

This clonotype was detected ten times or more. The rearrangement joins TRBV7-2 to TRBJ1-2, with a tentative D call TRBD1 (5 bases). The CDR3 runs 13 residues. V gave up 3 bases and J gave up 4 bases, with 9 bases separating them. Germline CDR1 SGHTA, CDR2 FQGNSA. CDR3 sequence: CASSFGASYGYTF. The CDR3 DNA reads as TGTGCCAGCAGCTTTGGGGCTAGCTATGGCTACACCTTC. Combining the CDR3 with reference TRBV7-2 and TRBJ1-2 gives the whole variable domain GAGVSQSPSNKVTEKGKDVELRCDPISGHTALYWYRQSLGQGLEFLIYFQGNSAPDKSGLPSDRFSAERTGGSVSTLTIQRTQQEDSAVYLCASSFGASYGYTFGSGTRLTVV.

This chain connects TRBV28 to TRBJ2-3; TRBD2 matches 10 bases. V was pared by 6 bases and J by 6 bases, with 6 bases of the junction left unmatched. The germline CDR1 and CDR2 sequences are MDHEN and SYDVKM. The CDR3 covers 14 residues. CDR3 sequence (DNA): TGTGCCAGCAGGAGCGGGGGGGCAGGTGATACGCAGTATTTT. It specifies CASRSGGAGDTQYF.

This clonotype has ten or more counts. J is TRBJ2-6 and V is TRBV7-2, with TRBD1 matching 8 bases. This CDR3 spans 17 amino acids. Trimming at V came to 0 bases and at J to 3 bases, leaving 4 bases not matched to a gene. Germline V CDR1 and CDR2: SGHTA, FQGNSA. The CDR3 region has the DNA TGTGCCAGCAGCTTAGCGTTCAGGGGGCGTGGGGCCAACGTCCTGACTTTC. This encodes CASSLAFRGRGANVLTF.

This clonotype came up a few times. This sequence joins TRBV20-1 and TRBJ1-1; D is unresolved. Trimming stripped 0 bases from V and 0 bases from J, with 17 bases between. The germline CDR1 and CDR2 sequences are DFQATT and SNEGSKA (reference sequence). The CDR3 extends over 17 amino acids. This CDR3 is CSARDPIFPEVNTEAFF. In DNA form, the CDR3 reads TGCAGTGCTAGAGATCCCATCTTTCCGGAGGTGAACACTGAAGCTTTCTTT.

This clonotype was seen at least ten times. This chain joins TRBV7-2 and TRBJ1-6; D is ambiguous. V lost 5 bases and J lost 7, with 12 bases in between. The germline V gene has CDR1 SGHTA and CDR2 FQGNSA. There are 14 residues in the CDR3. The CDR3 loop is CASSLGGINSPLHF. The CDR3 nucleotides read TGTGCCAGCAGCCTGGGAGGGATCAATTCACCCCTCCACTTT.

This clonotype has at least ten counts. The V and J genes are TRBV6-1 and TRBJ1-1; D not certain. The V gene lost 2 bases and the J gene lost 2 bases, with 6 bases spanning the gap. The length of the CDR3 is 13 residues. Germline V gives CDR1 MNHNS, CDR2 SASEGT. The CDR3: CASSESRNTEAFF. As DNA, the CDR3 is TGTGCCAGCAGTGAATCACGCAACACTGAAGCTTTCTTT.

At least ten counts were recorded for this clonotype. The chain carries TRBV7-3 and TRBJ2-2; TRBD1 agrees at 7 bases. Per the germline V gene, CDR1 is SGHTA and CDR2 is FQGTGA. Losses at the gene ends were 5 bases for V and 3 bases for J; bases not matched to a gene: 3. The CDR3 spans 14 residues. The CDR3 region has the DNA TGTGCCAGCAGCCAAACAGGGGACACCGGGGAGCTGTTTTTT. This gives the protein CASSQTGDTGELFF.